These 32 T cell receptor beta chains came from one sample sequenced in a study of cytomegalovirus exposure and HLA in healthy donors. This PCR relied on a set of 60 Vbeta primers and 13 Jbeta primers. Clones were read by immunoSEQ multiplex PCR, and TCRdb kept only the in-frame ones, dropping some. The sample yields more than 110,000 clones, more than 75% seen once. The specimen sequenced was PBMCs. These receptors were obtained from a man aged 50 or older in good health and CMV-seronegative.

The chain links TRBV30 to TRBJ2-7, with D possibly TRBD1 on 5 matching bases. Germline lookup yields CDR1 GTSNPN and CDR2 SVGIG (reference sequence). This CDR3 is built from 13 residues. V was pared by 7 bases and J by 3 bases, with 16 bases between. CDR3 DNA sequence: TGTGCCTCGGCCTCAGACAGCTACTACGAGCAGTACTTC. This gives the protein CASASDSYYEQYF.

The chain has TRBV6-1 and TRBJ1-5; no clear D. Looked up from germline, CDR1 is MNHNS and CDR2 is SASEGT. This CDR3 is 16 amino acids long. With 1 base removed from V and 0 bases from J, the gap between germline ends came to 10 bases. The CDR3 bases are TGTGCCAGCAGTGAAGGATGGGGAGGTAGCAATCAGCCCCAGCATTTT. Amino acids: CASSEGWGGSNQPQHF.

The V call is TRBV11-3, the J call TRBJ2-7, with a weak D call TRBD2 (5 bases). In germline, CDR1 is SGHNT, CDR2 YENEEA. This CDR3 comprises 15 residues. V was shortened by 1 base and J by 3 bases, with 13 bases between the two germline ends. The CDR3 DNA is TGTGCCAGCAGCTTAGTTGTAACAGAGGGCTACGAGCAGTACTTC. It codes for CASSLVVTEGYEQYF.

The chain employs TRBV21-1 and TRBJ1-5; the table's D call, TRBD1, has no DNA check behind it. TRBV21-1 is described as a pseudogene. There are 19 residues in the CDR3. DNA for the CDR3: TGTGCCAGCAGCAGAATGCATAGGGGGCGCGAATGGTGCAATCAGCCCCAGCATTTT. This sequence encodes CASSRMHRGREWCNQPQHF.

The V gene is TRBV16, the J gene TRBJ2-7; 9 bases are shared with TRBD2. V shed 4 bases and J 3 bases; nucleotides not matched to a gene: 22. Germline CDR1 reads KGHSY; CDR2 reads FQNENV. CDR3 length: 20 amino acids. The CDR3 is CASSPSPGQVRGLALYEQYF. Here the CDR3 DNA reads TGTGCCAGCAGCCCGAGCCCCGGACAGGTCAGGGGACTAGCCCTCTACGAGCAGTACTTC.

This chain joins TRBV29-1 and TRBJ1-1; TRBD1 aligns across 12 bases. In germline, CDR1 is SQVTM, CDR2 ANQGSEA. With 6 bases clipped from V and 10 bases from J, the junction kept 9 bases outside the gene matches. The CDR3 loop spans 13 amino acids. The CDR3 spells CSVGAGQGARAFF. CDR3 bases: TGCAGCGTCGGGGCGGGACAGGGGGCCAGAGCTTTCTTT. Drawing the rest from reference TRBV29-1 and TRBJ1-1, the complete variable domain is SAVISQKPSRDICQRGTSLTIQCQVDSQVTMMFWYRQQPGQSLTLIATANQGSEATYESGFVIDKFPISRPNLTFSTLTVSNMSPEDSSIYLCSVGAGQGARAFFGQGTRLTVV.

CDR3 sequence: CASSLKGAQGEKLFF. The DNA for the CDR3 is TGTGCCAGCAGTTTAAAGGGGGCTCAAGGTGAAAAACTGTTTTTT. The rearrangement uses TRBV28 and TRBJ1-4, with 7 bases identical to TRBD1. The V gene end was trimmed by 2 bases and the J gene end by 7 bases; junction bases not matched to a gene: 7. The CDR3 spans 15 residues. The germline V gene encodes CDR1 MDHEN and CDR2 SYDVKM.

This clone showed up just a few times. This chain uses TRBV9 with TRBJ1-3; the D gene is possibly TRBD1 (5 bases). V shed 0 bases and J shed 3 bases, with 13 bases lying between them. The CDR3 has 16 residues. CDR1 and CDR2 (germline): SGDLS, YYNGEE. The CDR3 protein is CASSVVPGRDGNTIYF. The CDR3 bases are TGTGCCAGCAGCGTAGTGCCAGGGCGCGATGGAAACACCATATATTTT.

This rearrangement joins TRBV18 to TRBJ1-5; weak D call: TRBD1 (6 bases). The germline V gene has CDR1 KGHSH and CDR2 LQKENI. The CDR3 runs 15 residues. V was trimmed by 2 bases and J by 3 bases, leaving 11 bases between them. CDR3 region: CASSPKRDNNQPQHF. Written as DNA, the CDR3 is TGTGCCAGCTCACCAAAGAGGGACAACAATCAGCCCCAGCATTTT.

The chain has TRBV19 and TRBJ1-6; D call uncertain. V was pared by 6 bases and J by 6 bases, with 6 bases between. Germline assignment: CDR1 LNHDA and CDR2 SQIVND (reference sequence). The CDR3 covers 12 residues. CDR3 sequence: CASSPINSPLHF. The CDR3 DNA reads as TGTGCCAGTAGCCCCATTAATTCACCCCTCCACTTT.

The chain has TRBV28 and TRBJ2-7; TRBD1 agrees at 12 bases. There are 14 residues in the CDR3. Germline V CDR1 and CDR2: MDHEN, SYDVKM. Trimming took 6 bases from V and 7 from J; bases not matched to a gene: 7. The CDR3 nucleotides are TGTGCCAGCAGCTGGGGACAGGGGGCGCGGGAGCAGTACTTC. Protein sequence: CASSWGQGAREQYF.

The V call is TRBV7-9, the J call TRBJ2-1; 11 positions agree with TRBD2. CDR1 and CDR2 from the germline V gene are SEHNR and FQNEAQ (reference sequence). This CDR3 comprises 14 residues. Losses at the gene ends were 8 bases for V and 8 bases for J; bases not matched to a gene: 8. In DNA form, the CDR3 reads TGTGCCAGCGATCTAGCGGGGGGCGTCGATGAGCAGTTCTTC. Translation: CASDLAGGVDEQFF.

The chain carries TRBV20-1 and TRBJ1-2, with 7 positions matching TRBD1. Germline V lookup: CDR1 DFQATT, CDR2 SNEGSKA (reference sequence). This CDR3 contains 11 residues. V shed 6 bases and J 8 bases; nucleotides not matched to a gene: 6. In DNA, the CDR3 is TGCAGTGCGGAAACACAGGGGGGCTACACCTTC. It encodes CSAETQGGYTF.

This clone has just one count. The V gene is TRBV7-8, the J gene TRBJ2-3; 10 positions agree with TRBD1. The CDR3 has 17 residues. Germline lookup yields CDR1 SGHVS and CDR2 FQNEAQ. Trimming cost V 4 bases and J 4 bases; bases outside gene matches: 11. The CDR3 DNA reads TGTGCCAGCAGCTGGAGGCCGGGACAGGGGACCTCAGATACGCAGTATTTT. It yields the protein CASSWRPGQGTSDTQYF.

V and J are TRBV28 and TRBJ2-7; D is unclear. Germline V gives CDR1 MDHEN, CDR2 SYDVKM. Trimming shortened V by 6 bases and J by 5 bases, and 11 bases separated the two germline ends. The CDR3 has 12 residues. The CDR3 region is CASREQKDEQYF. For the CDR3, the DNA is TGTGCCAGCAGGGAGCAAAAGGACGAGCAGTACTTC.

This chain joins TRBV9 and TRBJ2-3; 8 bases are shared with TRBD2. The length of the CDR3 is 15 residues. With V trimmed by 0 bases and J by 1 base, 1 base remained unmatched. Per the germline V gene, CDR1 is SGDLS and CDR2 is YYNGEE. The CDR3: CASSVELAGTDTQYF. The CDR3 DNA follows: TGTGCCAGCAGCGTAGAACTAGCGGGCACAGATACGCAGTATTTT.

This chain uses TRBV5-1 with TRBJ2-3; TRBD1 aligns across 8 bases. The CDR3 length is 15 residues. The trim removed 3 bases at V and 4 bases at J, leaving 7 bases unmatched. Germline-derived CDR1 and CDR2 are SGHRS and YFSETQ. The CDR3 loop reads CASSYRQGQADTQYF. Written as DNA, the CDR3 is TGCGCCAGCAGCTACCGACAGGGGCAGGCAGATACGCAGTATTTT. Drawing the rest from reference TRBV5-1 and TRBJ2-3, the complete variable domain is KAGVTQTPRYLIKTRGQQVTLSCSPISGHRSVSWYQQTPGQGLQFLFEYFSETQRNKGNFPGRFSGRQFSNSRSEMNVSTLELGDSALYLCASSYRQGQADTQYFGPGTRLTVL.

The V and J genes are TRBV14 and TRBJ1-6; 7 nucleotides align to TRBD1. The length of the CDR3 is 15 residues. Per the germline V gene, CDR1 is SGHDN and CDR2 is FVKESK. J lost 8 bases, V lost 0 bases, and 4 bases had no gene match. The CDR3 nucleotides read TGTGCCAGCAGCCAAGATGTACAGGGGTATTCACCCCTCCACTTT. This gives the protein CASSQDVQGYSPLHF.

The chain has TRBV7-9 and TRBJ1-2; 9 bases line up with TRBD1. The CDR3 runs to 14 residues. J gave up 5 bases and V 2 bases, and 3 bases lay outside the gene matches. CDR1 is SEHNR and CDR2 is FQNEAQ in the germline V gene (reference sequence). CDR3 protein: CASSLSDRGYGYTF. The CDR3 DNA reads as TGTGCCAGCAGCTTATCGGACAGGGGTTATGGCTACACCTTC.

V is TRBV5-1 and J is TRBJ2-1; D is unresolved. Looked up from germline, CDR1 is SGHRS and CDR2 is YFSETQ. V was trimmed by 5 bases and J by 6 bases, leaving 18 bases between them. The CDR3 runs to 15 residues. The CDR3 protein is CASRVMAQPGNEQFF. Written as DNA, the CDR3 is TGCGCCAGCAGGGTCATGGCGCAACCAGGCAATGAGCAGTTCTTC. Together with reference TRBV5-1 and TRBJ2-1, the CDR3 gives the full variable domain: KAGVTQTPRYLIKTRGQQVTLSCSPISGHRSVSWYQQTPGQGLQFLFEYFSETQRNKGNFPGRFSGRQFSNSRSEMNVSTLELGDSALYLCASRVMAQPGNEQFFGPGTRLTVL.

The chain recombines TRBV27 with TRBJ2-3; 7 bases agree with TRBD1. This CDR3 has 16 amino acids. Trimming at V came to 5 bases and at J to 0 bases, leaving 8 bases not matched to a gene. CDR1 MNHEY and CDR2 SMNVEV come from the germline V gene (reference sequence). As DNA, the CDR3 is TGTGCCAGCAGTCCTACGACAGGGTCGAGCACAGATACGCAGTATTTT. It translates to CASSPTTGSSTDTQYF.

J is TRBJ1-5 and V is TRBV10-1; D possibly corresponds to TRBD1 (5 bases). CDR3 length equals 15 residues. V lost 5 bases, J lost 3 bases, and 14 bases lay in between. From germline, CDR1 is WNHNN and CDR2 SYGVQD (reference sequence). CDR3 in amino acids: CASSKSRGLNQPQHF. The CDR3 DNA follows: TGCGCCAGCAGTAAATCGAGGGGACTCAATCAGCCCCAGCATTTT.

This rearrangement joins TRBV5-4 to TRBJ1-1; 8 bases map to TRBD1. The CDR3 runs 15 residues. Per the germline V gene, CDR1 is SGHNT and CDR2 is YYREEE (reference sequence). The V and J ends lost 3 bases and 6 bases, in that order; junction bases with no gene match: 10. CDR3 sequence: CASSSMGQAESEAFF. The CDR3 DNA reads TGTGCCAGCAGCTCTATGGGACAGGCTGAATCTGAAGCTTTCTTT.

CDR3 region: CASSAEANTEAFF. The CDR3 nucleotides read TGTGCCAGCAGTGCAGAGGCGAACACTGAAGCTTTCTTT. This chain uses TRBV6-1 with TRBJ1-1; D unclear. The CDR3 is made up of 13 amino acids. V gave up 4 bases and J gave up 1 base, with 7 bases separating them. Germline CDR1 reads MNHNS; CDR2 reads SASEGT.

This clone was recorded a few times. V and J are TRBV5-1 and TRBJ1-1; TRBD1 is a possible D gene (5 bases). The V and J ends lost 4 bases and 1 base respectively, with 11 bases between them. The CDR3 extends over 14 amino acids. Looked up from germline, CDR1 is SGHRS and CDR2 is YFSETQ. The CDR3: CASSTDSQNTEAFF. The CDR3 DNA reads TGCGCCAGCAGCACTGACAGCCAGAACACTGAAGCTTTCTTT.

Comment on this clone: The same CDR3 is also encoded by other DNA sequences in this sample. The chain combines TRBV7-9 with TRBJ2-5; D unclear. V was shortened by 1 base and J by 1 base, with 4 bases between the two germline ends. This CDR3 has 13 amino acids. Germline V gives CDR1 SEHNR, CDR2 FQNEAQ (reference sequence). CDR3 DNA: TGTGCCAGCAGCTTAGGAGGCCAAGAGACCCAGTACTTC. This gives the protein CASSLGGQETQYF.

The V gene is TRBV2, the J gene TRBJ2-2; D perhaps matches TRBD1 (5 bases). Trimming removed 2 bases from V and 0 bases from J, with 10 bases in between. This CDR3 spans 16 amino acids. CDR1 SNHLY and CDR2 FYNNEI come from the germline V gene. CDR3 amino acids: CASSESGNSNTGELFF. The CDR3 DNA sequence: TGTGCCAGCAGTGAATCAGGGAACTCGAACACCGGGGAGCTGTTTTTT.

The CDR3 sequence is CASSEVRGSNQPQHF. The CDR3 DNA reads TGTGCCAGCAGTGAAGTAAGGGGTAGCAATCAGCCCCAGCATTTT. The chain couples TRBV2 to TRBJ1-5; D perhaps matches TRBD1 (5 bases). V shed 1 base and J shed 0 bases, with 7 bases lying between them. The CDR3 consists of 15 residues. The germline V gene encodes CDR1 SNHLY and CDR2 FYNNEI.

J is TRBJ2-7 and V is TRBV4-1; TRBD2 might be the D (6 bases). Per germline, CDR1 MGHRA and CDR2 YSYEKL. V lost 4 bases, J lost 0 bases, and 16 bases lay in between. This CDR3 spans 16 amino acids. The CDR3 DNA sequence: TGCGCCAGCAGCCGCCAGGGACTCGGTAGCTCCTACGAGCAGTACTTC. The encoded protein is CASSRQGLGSSYEQYF.

This clone appeared a few times. The chain recombines TRBV5-1 with TRBJ1-2; 8 bases match TRBD1. The CDR3 totals 14 residues. The V and J ends lost 4 bases and 4 bases, in that order; junction bases with no gene match: 6. CDR1 and CDR2 from the germline V gene are SGHRS and YFSETQ. The DNA of the CDR3 is TGCGCCAGCAGCCCTGGACAGGGCCTCTATGGCTACACCTTC. It encodes CASSPGQGLYGYTF.

The chain uses TRBV9 and TRBJ1-3; the D is unclear. CDR3 length: 17 amino acids. CDR1 SGDLS and CDR2 YYNGEE come from the germline V gene. Trimming cost V 4 bases and J 4 bases, with 21 bases left between them. In DNA, the CDR3 is TGTGCCAGCAGCCCCTCCGTGGAGGCTCGGACGGGAAACACCATATATTTT. This codes for CASSPSVEARTGNTIYF.

This clone was recorded a few times. The chain joins TRBV7-6 to TRBJ2-3; D is perhaps TRBD1 (6 bases). Trimming removed 5 bases from V and 6 bases from J, with 12 bases in between. Germline assignment: CDR1 SGHVS and CDR2 FNYEAQ. This CDR3 region has 13 residues. In nucleotides, the CDR3 is TGTGCCAGCAGCCAGGGGTTTACCGATACGCAGTATTTT. Protein sequence: CASSQGFTDTQYF.